This TCR beta chain was found in a study of vaccination effects on CD4 cells after COVID-19. Per germline, CDR1 LNHDA and CDR2 SQIVND (reference sequence). V was trimmed by 5 bases and J by 1 base, leaving 12 bases between them. The CDR3 length is 15 residues. In its sample, this clone ranks as medium-sized (0.01 to 0.1%). What it binds is not known. Overall study findings and caveats: Healthy vaccinees' vaccine-induced clones included only 1 of 255 that recognized common cold coronaviruses.

Antigen-specific CD4+ T cells were expanded with viral peptide pools in the ViraFEST assay before sequencing. At the end of around 11 days of culture, CD4+ T cells were isolated. It was two doses of either the BNT162b2 or mRNA-1273 vaccine that participants received. Clones were read by immunoSEQ multiplex PCR, and TCRdb kept only the in-frame ones, dropping some. Of some 30,000 clones detected, roughly 60% appear once; the ten largest clones hold 8.7%. The rearrangement uses TRBV19 and TRBJ2-1; no clear D gene. This TCR was recovered from a human donor who received a COVID-19 vaccine. Sample: CD4+ T cells from PBMCs cultured with SARS-CoV-2 spike peptides, taken after COVID-19 vaccination. The CDR3 sequence: CASSPLGGSYNEQFF. The CDR3 coding sequence is TGTGCCAGTAGTCCCCTGGGTGGGTCCTACAATGAGCAGTTCTTC.